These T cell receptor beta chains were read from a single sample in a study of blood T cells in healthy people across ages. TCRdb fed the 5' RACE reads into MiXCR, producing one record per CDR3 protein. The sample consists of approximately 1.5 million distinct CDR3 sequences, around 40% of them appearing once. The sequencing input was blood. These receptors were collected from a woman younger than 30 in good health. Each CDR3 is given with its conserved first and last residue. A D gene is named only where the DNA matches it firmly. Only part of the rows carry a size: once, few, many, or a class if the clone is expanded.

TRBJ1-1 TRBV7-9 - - TGTGCCAGCAGCTTATCGATCCAGGTGGCTTTCTTT CASSLSIQVAFF
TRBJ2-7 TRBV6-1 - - TGTGCCAGCAGTGAAGACCTAGCGCGCTCCTACGAGCAGTACTTC CASSEDLARSYEQYF
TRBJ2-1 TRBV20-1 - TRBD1 TGCAGTGCTAAGGGGAGAACAGGGGGCTATGAGCAGTTCTTC CSAKGRTGGYEQFF
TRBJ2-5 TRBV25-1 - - TGTGCCAGCAGTGAAGGCGCGCACCAAGAGACCCAGTACTTC CASSEGAHQETQYF
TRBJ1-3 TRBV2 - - TGTGCCAGCACTGGGCAAACCTCTGGAAACACCATATATTTT CASTGQTSGNTIYF
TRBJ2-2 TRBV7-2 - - TGTGCCAGCAGCTCCAGACAGACAAACACCGGGGAGCTGTTTTTT CASSSRQTNTGELFF
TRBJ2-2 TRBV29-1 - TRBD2 TGCACTGGGGGGGGGTCGAGCACCGGGGAGCTGTTTTTT CTGGGSSTGELFF
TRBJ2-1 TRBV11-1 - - TGTGCCAGCAGCTTAGACAGGGCCGAGCAGTTCTTC CASSLDRAEQFF
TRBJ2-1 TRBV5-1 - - TGCGCCAGCAGCTTGATAGGAGCACTCTACAATGAGCAGTTCTTC CASSLIGALYNEQFF
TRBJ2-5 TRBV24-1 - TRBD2 TGTGCCACCAGGGGACTACAGACCAATGAGCAGTACTTC CATRGLQTNEQYF
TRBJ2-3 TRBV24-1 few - TGTGCCACCAGTGGTCCGGGACGGAACACAGATACGCAGTATTTT CATSGPGRNTDTQYF
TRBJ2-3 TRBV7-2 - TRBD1 TGTGCCAGCAGCGTACAGGGGGCCCCCACAGATACGCAGTATTTT CASSVQGAPTDTQYF
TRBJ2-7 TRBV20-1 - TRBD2 TGCAGTGCTAGACCGCTAGCGGGAGTCAACGAGCAGTACTTC CSARPLAGVNEQYF
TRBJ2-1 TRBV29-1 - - TGCAGCGTTGGGGCAGGGCCGTCCTACAATGAGCAGTTCTTC CSVGAGPSYNEQFF
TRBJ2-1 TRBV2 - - TGTGCCAGCAGTGACGGAACCGTCGATGAGCAGTTCTTC CASSDGTVDEQFF
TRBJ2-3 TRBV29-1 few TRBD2 TGCAGCGTTGTGGGACTAGCGGGGGGGATCACAGATACGCAGTATTTT CSVVGLAGGITDTQYF
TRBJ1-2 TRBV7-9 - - TGTGCCGGCAGCTTATCGGGGGCCGGCTACACCTTC CAGSLSGAGYTF
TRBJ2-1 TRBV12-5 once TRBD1 TGTGCTAGTGCCAGTTCGGGACAGGATGTGCAGTTCTTC CASASSGQDVQFF
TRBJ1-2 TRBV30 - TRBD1 TGTGCCTGGGATACAGGGGGAAGCTATGGCTACACCTTC CAWDTGGSYGYTF
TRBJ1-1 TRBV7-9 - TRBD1 TGTGCCAGCAGACTATCCGGGACAGCTAACACTGAAGCTTTCTTT CASRLSGTANTEAFF
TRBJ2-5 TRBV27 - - TGTGCCAGCAGCATAGTATTTCAAGAGACCCAGTACTTC CASSIVFQETQYF
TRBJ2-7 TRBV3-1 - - TGTGCCAGCAGCCAACCCCAGGGGAGCAACTCCTACGAGCAGTACTTC CASSQPQGSNSYEQYF
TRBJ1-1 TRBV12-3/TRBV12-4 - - TGTGCCAGCAGTGCTCGGGCGGCGAACACTGAAGCTTTCTTT CASSARAANTEAFF
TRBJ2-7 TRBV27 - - TGTGCCAGCAAGCCGGCACAGGCGTTATACGAGCAGTACTTC CASKPAQALYEQYF
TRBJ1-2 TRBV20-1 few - TGCAGTGCTAGAGATTTGAGGTCTCACGGGGGGAATAACTATGGCTACACCTTC CSARDLRSHGGNNYGYTF